Given below is one T cell receptor (beta chain) in context. The data belong to a study of T cell responses to AZD1222 COVID-19 vaccine. The CDR3 extends over 17 amino acids. V lost 4 bases, J lost 1 base, and 6 bases stayed unmatched. In germline, CDR1 is SGHTS, CDR2 YDEGEE. Measured with immunoSEQ multiplex PCR; TCRdb has only the in-frame clones, and not every one. The table shows about 86,000 clones, with approximately 87% occurring only once. The specimen comprised peripheral blood, sampled 28 days after the second AZD1222 dose. The source of this sequence is an adult who received the AZD1222 COVID-19 vaccine. The chain links TRBV5-8 to TRBJ2-2; 11 bases are a match to TRBD1. The CDR3 DNA sequence: TGTGCCAGCAGCAAACATGGGACAGGGGGGAACACCGGGGAGCTGTTTTTT. Translated, it gives CASSKHGTGGNTGELFF.